This T cell receptor beta chain was captured by sequencing in a study of blood T cell repertoires in COVID-19. Across the study: Samples representing acute and convalescent COVID-19 were sourced from the United States, Italy and Spain.

Germline V gene lookup returns CDR1 SNHLY and CDR2 FYNNEI. The CDR3 length is 16 residues. V shed 2 bases and J 3 bases; nucleotides not matched to a gene: 8. Original data processing: Estimation of nucleated cell counts was performed using reference gene primer amplification. This table comes from immunoSEQ multiplex PCR, and its TCRdb copy is limited to in-frame clones, with some not included. The V and J calls and clone size come from that table; D and trimming were worked out from the DNA. The sample has 250,000 to 350,000 clones, 87% seen once. Cohort 3 recovery required two negative PCRs, clearance, or symptom resolution.

This receptor was taken from a woman under 40 who had recovered from COVID-19. Sequenced: PBMCs or T cells enriched from blood (not recorded which). The chain couples TRBV2 to TRBJ2-3; 7 bases match TRBD1. The CDR3 protein is CASSEWVLQGTDTQYF. The DNA of the CDR3 is TGTGCCAGCAGTGAATGGGTCCTACAGGGGACAGATACGCAGTATTTT.